This T cell receptor beta chain was found in a study of blood T cell repertoires in COVID-19. Study at large: Material from acute and convalescent COVID-19 was sourced from the United States, Italy and Spain. From T cells, B-cell-depleted T cells, or PBMCs came the material, which was cDNA or gDNA.

Germline V gives CDR1 LGHDT, CDR2 YNNKEL (reference sequence). V lost 1 base and J 8 bases, leaving 8 bases between the germline ends. CDR3 size: 12 residues. Per the study methods: Cell counts per sample came from amplifying reference gene primers. The assay was immunoSEQ multiplex PCR, and TCRdb's table has in-frame clones only and misses some. V and J calls and clone size are copied from that table; D and trimming were computed from the DNA. The sample lists around 200,000 clones, more than 60% occurring once. The TCR comes from a woman between 45 and 60 years old with acute or convalescent COVID-19. The chain uses TRBV3-1 (or the pseudogene TRBV3-2) and TRBJ1-2; no definite D call. The sample was peripheral blood. The CDR3 sequence: CASSQGLGGYTF. The CDR3 bases are TGTGCCAGCAGCCAAGGACTTGGAGGCTACACCTTC.